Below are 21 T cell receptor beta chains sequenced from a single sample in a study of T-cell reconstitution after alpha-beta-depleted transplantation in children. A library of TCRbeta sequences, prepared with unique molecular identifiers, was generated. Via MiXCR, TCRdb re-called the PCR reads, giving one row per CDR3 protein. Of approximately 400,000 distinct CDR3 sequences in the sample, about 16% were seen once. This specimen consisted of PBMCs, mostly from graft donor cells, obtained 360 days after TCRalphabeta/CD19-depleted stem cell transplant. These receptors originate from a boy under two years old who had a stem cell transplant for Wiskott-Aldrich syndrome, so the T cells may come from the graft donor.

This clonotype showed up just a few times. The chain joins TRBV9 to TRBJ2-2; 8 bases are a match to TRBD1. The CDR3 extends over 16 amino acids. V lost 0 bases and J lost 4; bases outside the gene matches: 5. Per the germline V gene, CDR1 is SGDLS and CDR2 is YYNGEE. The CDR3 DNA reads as TGTGCCAGCAGCGTAGCAGGGGGCTCCCCCACCGGGGAGCTGTTTTTT. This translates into CASSVAGGSPTGELFF.

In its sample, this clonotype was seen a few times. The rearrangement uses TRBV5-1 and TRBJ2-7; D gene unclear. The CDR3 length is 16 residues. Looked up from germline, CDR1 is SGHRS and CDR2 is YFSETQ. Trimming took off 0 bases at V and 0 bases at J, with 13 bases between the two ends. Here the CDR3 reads CASSLDGLQRSYEQYF. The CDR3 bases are TGCGCCAGCAGCTTGGATGGGCTTCAACGCTCCTACGAGCAGTACTTC.

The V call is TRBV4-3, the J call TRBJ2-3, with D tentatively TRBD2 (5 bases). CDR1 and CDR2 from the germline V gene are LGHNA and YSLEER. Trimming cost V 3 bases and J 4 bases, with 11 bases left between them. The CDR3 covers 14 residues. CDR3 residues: CASSQVGKADTQYF. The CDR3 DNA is TGCGCCAGCAGCCAGGTCGGGAAGGCAGATACGCAGTATTTT.

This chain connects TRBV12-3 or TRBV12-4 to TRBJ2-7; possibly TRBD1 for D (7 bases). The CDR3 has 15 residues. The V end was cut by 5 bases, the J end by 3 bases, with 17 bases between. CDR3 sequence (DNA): TGTGCCAGCAGTCTCTCAGGGGGGCAGCTCTACGAGCAGTACTTC. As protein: CASSLSGGQLYEQYF.

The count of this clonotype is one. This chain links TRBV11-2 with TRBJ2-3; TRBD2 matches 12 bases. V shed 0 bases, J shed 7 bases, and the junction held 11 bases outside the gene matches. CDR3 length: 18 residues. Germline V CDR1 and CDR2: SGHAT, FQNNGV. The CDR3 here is CASSLDPLSSGGANTQYF. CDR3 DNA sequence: TGTGCCAGCAGCTTAGACCCCCTTTCTAGCGGGGGGGCCAATACGCAGTATTTT.

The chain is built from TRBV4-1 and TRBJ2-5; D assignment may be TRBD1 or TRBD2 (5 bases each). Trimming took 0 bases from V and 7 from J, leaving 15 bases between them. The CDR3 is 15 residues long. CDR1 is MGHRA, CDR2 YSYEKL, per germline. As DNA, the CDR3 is TGCGCCAGCAGCCAAGAGTGGGACGGGGTAAGGACCCAGTACTTC. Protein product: CASSQEWDGVRTQYF.

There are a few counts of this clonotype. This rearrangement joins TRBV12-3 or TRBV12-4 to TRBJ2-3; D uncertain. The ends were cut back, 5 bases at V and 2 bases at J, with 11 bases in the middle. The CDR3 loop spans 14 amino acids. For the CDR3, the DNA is TGTGCCAGCAGTCCGAAATTTCTCACAGATACGCAGTATTTT. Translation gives CASSPKFLTDTQYF.

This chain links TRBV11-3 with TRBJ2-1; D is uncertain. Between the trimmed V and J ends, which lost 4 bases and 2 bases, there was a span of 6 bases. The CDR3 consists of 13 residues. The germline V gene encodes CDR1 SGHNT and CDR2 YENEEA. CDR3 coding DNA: TGTGCCAGCAGCTCCCCAACCTACAATGAGCAGTTCTTC. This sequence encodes CASSSPTYNEQFF.

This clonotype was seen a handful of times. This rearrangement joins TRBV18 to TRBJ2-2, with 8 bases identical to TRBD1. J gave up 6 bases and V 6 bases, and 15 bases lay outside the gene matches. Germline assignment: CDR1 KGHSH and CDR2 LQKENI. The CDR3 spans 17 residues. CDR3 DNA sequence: TGTGCCAGCTCGCGACGGACAGGGAATTTTCTCGCCGGGGAGCTGTTTTTT. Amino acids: CASSRRTGNFLAGELFF.

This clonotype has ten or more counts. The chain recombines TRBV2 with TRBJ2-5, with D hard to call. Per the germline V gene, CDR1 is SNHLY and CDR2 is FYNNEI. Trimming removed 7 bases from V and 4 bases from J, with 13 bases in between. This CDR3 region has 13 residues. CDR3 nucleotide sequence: TGTGCCAGCAAAAGGGATGGATTAGAGACCCAGTACTTC. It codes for CASKRDGLETQYF.

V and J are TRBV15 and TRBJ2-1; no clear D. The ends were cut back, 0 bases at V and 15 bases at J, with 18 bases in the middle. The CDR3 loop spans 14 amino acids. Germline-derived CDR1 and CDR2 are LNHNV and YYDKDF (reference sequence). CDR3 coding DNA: TGTGCCACCAGCAGAGAGGGGTCGACGAGTAGAAGGTTCTTC. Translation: CATSREGSTSRRFF.

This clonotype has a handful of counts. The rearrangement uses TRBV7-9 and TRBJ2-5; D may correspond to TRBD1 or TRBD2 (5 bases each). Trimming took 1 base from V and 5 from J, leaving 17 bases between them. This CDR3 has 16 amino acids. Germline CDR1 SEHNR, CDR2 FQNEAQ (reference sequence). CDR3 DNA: TGTGCCAGCAGCTTAGAAAGTACGGGGCTACGCGAGACCCAGTACTTC. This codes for CASSLESTGLRETQYF.

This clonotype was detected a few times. The CDR3 spells CASSLKLRGTQYF. In nucleotides, the CDR3 is TGTGCCAGCTCACTCAAACTCAGGGGAACCCAGTACTTC. The chain uses TRBV18 and TRBJ2-5; D is possibly TRBD1 (6 bases). V gave up 4 bases and J gave up 8 bases, with 14 bases separating them. The CDR3 is 13 residues long. Germline V gene data show CDR1 as KGHSH and CDR2 as LQKENI.

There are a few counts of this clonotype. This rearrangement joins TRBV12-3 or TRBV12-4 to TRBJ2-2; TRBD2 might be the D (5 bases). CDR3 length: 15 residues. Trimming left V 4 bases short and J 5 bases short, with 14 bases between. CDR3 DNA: TGTGCCAGCAGTTATGGGCTAGCTTCAACCGGGGAGCTGTTTTTT. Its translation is CASSYGLASTGELFF.

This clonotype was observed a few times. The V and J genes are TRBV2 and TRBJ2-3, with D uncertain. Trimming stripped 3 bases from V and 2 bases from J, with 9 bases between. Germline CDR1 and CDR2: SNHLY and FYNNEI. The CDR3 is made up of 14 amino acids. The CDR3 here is CASSELGSTDTQYF. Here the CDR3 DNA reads TGTGCCAGCAGTGAGCTGGGATCCACAGATACGCAGTATTTT.

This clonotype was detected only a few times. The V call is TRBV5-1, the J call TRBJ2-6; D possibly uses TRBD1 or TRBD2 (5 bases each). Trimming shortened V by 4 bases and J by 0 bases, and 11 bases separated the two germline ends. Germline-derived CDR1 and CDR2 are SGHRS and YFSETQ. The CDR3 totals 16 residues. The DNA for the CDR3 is TGCGCCAGCAGCGAGGGGATACTCTCTGGGGCCAACGTCCTGACTTTC. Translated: CASSEGILSGANVLTF.

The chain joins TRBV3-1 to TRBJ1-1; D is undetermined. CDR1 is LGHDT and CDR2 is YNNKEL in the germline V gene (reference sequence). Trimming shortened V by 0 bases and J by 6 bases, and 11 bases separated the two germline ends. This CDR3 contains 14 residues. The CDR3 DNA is TGTGCCAGCAGCCAAGATTACGCGGGATCTGAAGCTTTCTTT. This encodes CASSQDYAGSEAFF.

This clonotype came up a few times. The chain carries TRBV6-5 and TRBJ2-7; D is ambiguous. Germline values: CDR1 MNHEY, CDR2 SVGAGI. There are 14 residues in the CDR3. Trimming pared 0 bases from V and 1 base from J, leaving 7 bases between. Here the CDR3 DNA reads TGTGCCAGCAGTTACTCCTGGGGTTCCTACGAGCAGTACTTC. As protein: CASSYSWGSYEQYF.

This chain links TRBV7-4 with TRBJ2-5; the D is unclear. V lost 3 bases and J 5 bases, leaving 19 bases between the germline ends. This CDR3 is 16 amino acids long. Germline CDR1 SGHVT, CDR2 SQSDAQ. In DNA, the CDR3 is TGTGCCAGCAGCTTGTCTACCCAATGGGGTGGCGAGACCCAGTACTTC. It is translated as CASSLSTQWGGETQYF.

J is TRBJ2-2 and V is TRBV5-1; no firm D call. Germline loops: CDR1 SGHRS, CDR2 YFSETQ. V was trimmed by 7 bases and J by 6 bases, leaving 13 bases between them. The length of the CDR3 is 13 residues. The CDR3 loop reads CASWAIGAGELFF. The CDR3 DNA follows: TGCGCCAGCTGGGCGATCGGAGCCGGGGAGCTGTTTTTT.

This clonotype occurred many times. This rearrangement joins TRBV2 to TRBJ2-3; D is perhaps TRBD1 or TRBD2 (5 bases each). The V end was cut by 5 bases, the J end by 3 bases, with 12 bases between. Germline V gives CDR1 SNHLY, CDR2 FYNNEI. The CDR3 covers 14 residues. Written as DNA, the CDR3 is TGTGCCAGCAGTCGAGGGGCGAGGACAGATACGCAGTATTTT. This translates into CASSRGARTDTQYF.